These T cell receptor beta chains were read from a single sample in a study of T cell responses to AZD1222 COVID-19 vaccine. Repertoires were generated with immunoSEQ multiplex PCR, while TCRdb's copy carries only in-frame clones and drops some. Among 95,000 to 150,000 clones listed, about 90% were seen once. Sequences were derived from peripheral blood, sampled on day 0 of AZD1222 vaccination. Receptors were obtained from an adult in good health. CDR3s leave out the opening cysteine and the closing phenylalanine or tryptophan. Rows give clone size only sometimes, using once, few, many, or a class for an expanded clone.

j_call clone_size v_call cdr3_aa
TRBJ1-2 - TRBV5-1 ASSSTGDYGYT
TRBJ1-5 few TRBV19 ATKPDYSNQPQH
TRBJ2-7 - TRBV5-4 ASSLERGYEQY
TRBJ2-7 once TRBV7-6 ASSPWTGPLYEQY
TRBJ1-6 - TRBV30 AWSVLGGNSPLH
TRBJ2-6 - TRBV20-1 SASKMAGANVLT
TRBJ2-3 - TRBV24-1 ATSDWPKVATDTQY
TRBJ2-3 - TRBV9 ASSVGGDTQY
TRBJ2-7 - TRBV5-4 ASSLLYRDRGIYEQY
TRBJ2-1 few TRBV19 ASSRLAASSYNEQF
TRBJ2-7 - TRBV2 ASSDQQRSYEQY